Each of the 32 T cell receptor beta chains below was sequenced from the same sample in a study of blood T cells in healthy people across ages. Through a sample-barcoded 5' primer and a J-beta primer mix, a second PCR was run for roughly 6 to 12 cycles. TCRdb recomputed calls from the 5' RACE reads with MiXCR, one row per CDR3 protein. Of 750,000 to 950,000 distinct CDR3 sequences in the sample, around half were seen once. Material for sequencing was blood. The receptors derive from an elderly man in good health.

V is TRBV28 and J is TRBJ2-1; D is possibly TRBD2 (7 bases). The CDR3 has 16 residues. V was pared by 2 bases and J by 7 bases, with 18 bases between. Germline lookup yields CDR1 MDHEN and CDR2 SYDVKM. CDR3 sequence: CASSLEVWGGHNEQFF. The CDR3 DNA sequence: TGTGCCAGCAGTTTAGAAGTCTGGGGGGGGCATAATGAGCAGTTCTTC.

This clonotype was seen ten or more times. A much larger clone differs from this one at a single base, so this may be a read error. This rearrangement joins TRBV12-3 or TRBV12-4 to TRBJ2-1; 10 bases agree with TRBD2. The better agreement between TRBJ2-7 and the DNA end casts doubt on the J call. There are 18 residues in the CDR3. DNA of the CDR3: TGTGCCAGCAGTCCCGGGACTAGCGCCTTAAGCTCCTACAATGAGCAGTACTTC. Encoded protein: CASSPGTSALSSYNEQYF.

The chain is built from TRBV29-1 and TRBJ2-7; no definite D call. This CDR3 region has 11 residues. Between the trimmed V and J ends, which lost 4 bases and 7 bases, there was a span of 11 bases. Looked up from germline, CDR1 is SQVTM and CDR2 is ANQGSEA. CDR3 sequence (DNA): TGCAGCGTTGGGGAAGTAGAGGAGCAGTACTTC. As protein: CSVGEVEEQYF.

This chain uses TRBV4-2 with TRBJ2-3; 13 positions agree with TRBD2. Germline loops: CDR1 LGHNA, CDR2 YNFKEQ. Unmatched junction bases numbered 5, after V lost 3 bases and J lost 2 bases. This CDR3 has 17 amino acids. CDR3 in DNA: TGTGCCAGCAGCCAGTACGGGACTAGCGGGACCACAGATACGCAGTATTTT. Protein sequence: CASSQYGTSGTTDTQYF.

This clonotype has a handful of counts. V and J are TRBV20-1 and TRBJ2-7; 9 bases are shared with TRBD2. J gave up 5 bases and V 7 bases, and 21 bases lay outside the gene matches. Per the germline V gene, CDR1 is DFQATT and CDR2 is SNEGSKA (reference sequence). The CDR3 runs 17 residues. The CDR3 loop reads CSVRGPTDSGSTDEQYF. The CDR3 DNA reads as TGCAGTGTTCGAGGGCCTACCGATAGCGGGAGTACCGACGAGCAGTACTTC.

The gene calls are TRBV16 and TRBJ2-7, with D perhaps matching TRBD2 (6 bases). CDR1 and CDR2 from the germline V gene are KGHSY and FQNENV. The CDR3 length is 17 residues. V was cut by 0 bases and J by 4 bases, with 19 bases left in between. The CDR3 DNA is TGTGCCAGCAGCCAATCGCCCTCCCTACCACTAGCATACGAGCAGTACTTC. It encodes CASSQSPSLPLAYEQYF.

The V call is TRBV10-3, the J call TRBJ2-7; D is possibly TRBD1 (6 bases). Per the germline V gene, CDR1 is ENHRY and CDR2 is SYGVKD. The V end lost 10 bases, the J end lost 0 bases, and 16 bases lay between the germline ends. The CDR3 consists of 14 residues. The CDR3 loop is CATITGPSSYEQYF. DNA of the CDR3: TGTGCCACAATAACAGGGCCGAGCTCCTACGAGCAGTACTTC.

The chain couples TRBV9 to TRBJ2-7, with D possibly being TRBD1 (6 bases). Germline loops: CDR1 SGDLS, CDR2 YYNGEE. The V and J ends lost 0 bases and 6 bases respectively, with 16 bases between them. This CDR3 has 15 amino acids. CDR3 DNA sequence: TGTGCCAGCAGCGTAGGCAGGGGATCCACTGGCGAGCAGTACTTC. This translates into CASSVGRGSTGEQYF.

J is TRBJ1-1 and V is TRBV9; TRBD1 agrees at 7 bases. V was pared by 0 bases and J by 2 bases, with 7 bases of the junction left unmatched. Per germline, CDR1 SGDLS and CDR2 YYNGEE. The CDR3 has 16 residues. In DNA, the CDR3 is TGTGCCAGCAGCGTAGACTTAACAGGGGCCAACACTGAAGCTTTCTTT. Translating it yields CASSVDLTGANTEAFF.

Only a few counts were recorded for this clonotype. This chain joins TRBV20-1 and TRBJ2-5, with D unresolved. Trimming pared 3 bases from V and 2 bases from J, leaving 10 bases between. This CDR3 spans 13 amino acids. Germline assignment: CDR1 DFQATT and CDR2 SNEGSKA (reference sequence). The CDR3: CSARGYRQETQYF. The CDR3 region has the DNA TGCAGTGCTAGGGGTTACCGACAAGAGACCCAGTACTTC.

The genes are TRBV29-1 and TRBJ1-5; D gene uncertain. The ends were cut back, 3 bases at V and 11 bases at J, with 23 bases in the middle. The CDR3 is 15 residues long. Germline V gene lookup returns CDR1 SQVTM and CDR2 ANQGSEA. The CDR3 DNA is TGCAGCGTTGAGGAAGGACTTGGTCGGGCGGAGACCCAGCATTTT. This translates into CSVEEGLGRAETQHF.

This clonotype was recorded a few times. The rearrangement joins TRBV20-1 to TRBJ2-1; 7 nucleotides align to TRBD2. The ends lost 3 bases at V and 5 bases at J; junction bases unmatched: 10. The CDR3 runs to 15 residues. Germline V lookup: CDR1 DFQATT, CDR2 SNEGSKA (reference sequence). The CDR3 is CSASQLAPAHNEQFF. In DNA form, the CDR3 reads TGCAGTGCTAGCCAACTAGCGCCGGCCCACAATGAGCAGTTCTTC.

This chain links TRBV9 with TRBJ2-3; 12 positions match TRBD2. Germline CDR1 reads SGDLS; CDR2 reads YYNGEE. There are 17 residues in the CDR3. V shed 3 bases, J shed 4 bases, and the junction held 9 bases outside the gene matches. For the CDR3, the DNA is TGTGCCAGCAGCGCCCGACTAGCGGGAGAGGGGCCAGATACGCAGTATTTT. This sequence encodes CASSARLAGEGPDTQYF.

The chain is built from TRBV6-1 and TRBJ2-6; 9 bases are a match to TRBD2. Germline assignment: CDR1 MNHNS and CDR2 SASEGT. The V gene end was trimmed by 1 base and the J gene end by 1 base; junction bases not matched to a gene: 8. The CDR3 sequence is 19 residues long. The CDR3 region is CASSEGGSGSSSGANVLTF. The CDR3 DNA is TGTGCCAGCAGTGAAGGTGGTAGCGGGAGTTCATCTGGGGCCAACGTCCTGACTTTC.

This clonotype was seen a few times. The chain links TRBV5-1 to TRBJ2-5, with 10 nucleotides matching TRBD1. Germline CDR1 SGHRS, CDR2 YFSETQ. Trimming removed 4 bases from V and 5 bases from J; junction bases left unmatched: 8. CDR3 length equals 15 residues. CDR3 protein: CASSAGTGVQETQYF. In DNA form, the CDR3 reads TGCGCCAGCAGCGCAGGGACAGGGGTTCAGGAGACCCAGTACTTC.

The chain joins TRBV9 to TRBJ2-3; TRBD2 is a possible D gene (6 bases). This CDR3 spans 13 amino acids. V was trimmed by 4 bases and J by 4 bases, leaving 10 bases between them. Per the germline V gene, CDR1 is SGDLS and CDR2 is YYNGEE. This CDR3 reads CASSRAGPDTQYF. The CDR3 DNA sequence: TGTGCCAGCAGCAGGGCGGGACCAGATACGCAGTATTTT.

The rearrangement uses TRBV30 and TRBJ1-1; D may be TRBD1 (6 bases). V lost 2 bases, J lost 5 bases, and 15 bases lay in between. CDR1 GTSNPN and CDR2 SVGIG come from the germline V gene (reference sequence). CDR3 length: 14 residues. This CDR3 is CAWSLAGDWTEAFF. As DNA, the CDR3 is TGTGCCTGGAGTTTGGCAGGGGATTGGACTGAAGCTTTCTTT.

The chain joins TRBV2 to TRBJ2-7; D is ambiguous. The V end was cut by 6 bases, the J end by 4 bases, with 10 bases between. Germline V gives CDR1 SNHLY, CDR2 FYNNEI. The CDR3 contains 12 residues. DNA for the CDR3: TGTGCCAGCAGAATCGGGCCTTACGAGCAGTACTTC. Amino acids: CASRIGPYEQYF.

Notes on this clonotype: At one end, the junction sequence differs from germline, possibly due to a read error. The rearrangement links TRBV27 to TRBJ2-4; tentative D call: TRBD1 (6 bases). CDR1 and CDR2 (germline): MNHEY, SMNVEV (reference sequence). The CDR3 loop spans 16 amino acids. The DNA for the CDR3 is TGTGCCGGCAGTTTAAACAGGGACCTGGCCAAAAACATTCAGTACTTC. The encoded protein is CAGSLNRDLAKNIQYF.

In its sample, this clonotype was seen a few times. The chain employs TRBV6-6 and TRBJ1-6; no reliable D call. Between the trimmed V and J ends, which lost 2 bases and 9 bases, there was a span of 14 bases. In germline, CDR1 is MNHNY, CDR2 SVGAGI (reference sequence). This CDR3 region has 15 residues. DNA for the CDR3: TGTGCCAGCAGTTACCGGGAGAGGGATGGTTCACCCCTCCACTTT. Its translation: CASSYRERDGSPLHF.

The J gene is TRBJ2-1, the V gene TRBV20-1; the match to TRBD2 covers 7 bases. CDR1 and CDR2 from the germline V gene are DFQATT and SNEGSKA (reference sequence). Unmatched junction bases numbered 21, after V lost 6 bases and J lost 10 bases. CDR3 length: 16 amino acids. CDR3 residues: CSAPKPSGLTLEEQFF. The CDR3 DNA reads TGCAGTGCCCCTAAACCTAGCGGCCTAACCCTGGAGGAGCAGTTCTTC.

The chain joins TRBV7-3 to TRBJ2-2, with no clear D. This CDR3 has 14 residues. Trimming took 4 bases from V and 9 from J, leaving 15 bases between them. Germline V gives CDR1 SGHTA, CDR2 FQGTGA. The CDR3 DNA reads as TGTGCCAGCAGCTCATCTTCACCCTCAAGGGAGCTGTTTTTT. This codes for CASSSSSPSRELFF.

CDR3 nucleotide sequence: TGTGCCAGCAGATCACAGGGGAGGACTGAAAAACTGTTTTTT. This encodes CASRSQGRTEKLFF. The J gene is TRBJ1-4, the V gene TRBV7-6, with 7 bases matching TRBD1. Germline assignment: CDR1 SGHVS and CDR2 FNYEAQ. The CDR3 runs to 14 residues. The trim removed 6 bases at V and 7 bases at J, leaving 8 bases unmatched.

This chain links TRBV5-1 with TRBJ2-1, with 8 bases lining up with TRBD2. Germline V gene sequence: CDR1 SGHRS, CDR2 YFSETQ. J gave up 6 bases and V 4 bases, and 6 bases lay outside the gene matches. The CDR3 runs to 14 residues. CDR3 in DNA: TGCGCCAGCAGCCCGGGAGGGCCTGGCAATGAGCAGTTCTTC. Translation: CASSPGGPGNEQFF.

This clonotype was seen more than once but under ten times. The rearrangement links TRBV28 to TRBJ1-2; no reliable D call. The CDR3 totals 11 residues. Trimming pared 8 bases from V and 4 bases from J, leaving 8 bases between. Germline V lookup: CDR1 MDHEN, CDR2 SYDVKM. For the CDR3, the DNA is TGTGCCAGCGTTGACATCTATGGCTACACCTTC. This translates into CASVDIYGYTF.

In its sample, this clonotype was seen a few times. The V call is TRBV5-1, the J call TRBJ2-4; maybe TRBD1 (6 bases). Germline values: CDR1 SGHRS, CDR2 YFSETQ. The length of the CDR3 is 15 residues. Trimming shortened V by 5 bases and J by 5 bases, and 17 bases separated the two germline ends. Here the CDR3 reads CASRSTPGHQNIQYF. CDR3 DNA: TGCGCCAGCAGGTCGACACCGGGACACCAAAACATTCAGTACTTC.

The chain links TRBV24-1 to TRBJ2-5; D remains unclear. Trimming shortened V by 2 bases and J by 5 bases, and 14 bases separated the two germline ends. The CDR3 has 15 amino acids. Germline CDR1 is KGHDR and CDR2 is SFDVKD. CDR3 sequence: CATSDSRPGAETQYF. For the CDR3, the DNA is TGTGCCACCAGTGATTCGAGGCCAGGCGCGGAGACCCAGTACTTC.

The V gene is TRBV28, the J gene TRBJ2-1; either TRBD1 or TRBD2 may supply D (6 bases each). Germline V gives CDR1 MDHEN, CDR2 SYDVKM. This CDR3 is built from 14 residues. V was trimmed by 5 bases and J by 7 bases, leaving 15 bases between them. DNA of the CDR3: TGTGCCAGCAGTCTACCACGGGGGCGGAATGAGCAGTTCTTC. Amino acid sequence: CASSLPRGRNEQFF.

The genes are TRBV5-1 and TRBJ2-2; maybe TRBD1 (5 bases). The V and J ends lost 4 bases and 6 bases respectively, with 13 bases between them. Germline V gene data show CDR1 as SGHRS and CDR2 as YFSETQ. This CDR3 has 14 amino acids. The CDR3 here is CASSLGADAGELFF. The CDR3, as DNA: TGCGCCAGCAGCCTAGGGGCGGACGCCGGGGAGCTGTTTTTT.

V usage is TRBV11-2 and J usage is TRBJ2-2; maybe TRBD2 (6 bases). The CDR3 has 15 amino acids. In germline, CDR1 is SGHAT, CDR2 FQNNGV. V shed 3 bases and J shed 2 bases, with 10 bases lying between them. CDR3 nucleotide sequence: TGTGCCAGCAGCTTGGTTAGCGGTAACACCGGGGAGCTGTTTTTT. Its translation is CASSLVSGNTGELFF.

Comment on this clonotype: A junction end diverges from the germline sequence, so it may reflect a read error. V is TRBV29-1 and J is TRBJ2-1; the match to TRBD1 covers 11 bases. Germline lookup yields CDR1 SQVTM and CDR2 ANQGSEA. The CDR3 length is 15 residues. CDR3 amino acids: CSGRDRGRSFNEQFF. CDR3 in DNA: TGCAGCGGAAGGGACAGGGGGAGATCCTTCAATGAGCAGTTCTTC.

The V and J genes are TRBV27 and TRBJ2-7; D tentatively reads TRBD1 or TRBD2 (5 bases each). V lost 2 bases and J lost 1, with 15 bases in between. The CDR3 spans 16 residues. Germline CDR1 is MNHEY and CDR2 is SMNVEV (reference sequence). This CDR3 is CASSLSRDGRSYEQYF. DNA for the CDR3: TGTGCCAGCAGTTTAAGCCGGGACGGACGATCCTACGAGCAGTACTTC.